The T cell receptor beta chain under discussion was sequenced for a study of shared clonotypes between healthy human individuals. The wider study: Each donor contributed plates that comprised three CD4 naive, three CD4 memory, two CD8 naive and one CD8 memory.

Assay execution proceeded at the deep level. Genomic DNA per cell subset filled all wells of several immunoSEQ plates. In the study's own analysis: Filtering differed, since immunoSEQ gave only junction sequences and no quality scores. Sequencing was performed with immunoSEQ multiplex PCR; in TCRdb, only in-frame clones are kept and a portion is missing. V, J and clone size are taken as reported in that table, and D and trimming were inferred from the DNA itself. This table has approximately 810,000 clones, 92% appearing once. Terminally differentiated effector memory CD45RA+ cells were excluded by CCR7 positive selection of CD45RO-negative cells. The receptor's source is a man aged 25 to 40 in good health. The sequenced sample was naive CD8+ T cells sorted from blood.

The CDR3 reads CASSPYQLYEQYF. CDR3 DNA sequence: TGTGCCAGCAGTCCATACCAACTCTACGAGCAGTACTTC. The chain recombines TRBV6-6 with TRBJ2-5; D gene ambiguous. The DNA end lines up better with TRBJ2-7; the J call may be wrong. Germline lookup yields CDR1 MNHNY and CDR2 SVGAGI (reference sequence). The CDR3 totals 13 residues.